A single sample gave rise to the 32 T cell receptor beta chains below, sequenced in a study of T cells in Graves' hyperthyroidism and ophthalmopathy. RNA transcripts were the template for amplifying TCR beta CDR3 regions. The HTBI primer set served for first-round RT-PCR of the TCR CDR3. TCRdb ran MiXCR on the multiplex PCR reads and lists one entry per CDR3 protein. The repertoire holds 550,000 to 800,000 distinct CDR3 sequences, with roughly 17% as singletons. The sequenced sample was blood. Receptor source: a young man with Graves' hyperthyroidism.

This clonotype was observed at least ten times. The chain employs TRBV28 and TRBJ2-1, with TRBD1 identical over 8 bases. The CDR3 contains 17 residues. Germline CDR1 MDHEN, CDR2 SYDVKM. The junction had 18 bases not matched to a gene; V was cut back by 7 bases and J by 7 bases. CDR3 DNA: TGTGCCAGCAACCTACAGGGGGGAAGGACCATGGCGAATGAGCAGTTCTTC. Protein sequence: CASNLQGGRTMANEQFF.

This clonotype was found a few times. This sequence joins TRBV11-3 and TRBJ2-1; 14 nucleotides agree with TRBD2. The CDR3 has 18 amino acids. The ends lost 5 bases at V and 4 bases at J; junction bases unmatched: 10. The germline CDR1 and CDR2 sequences are SGHNT and YENEEA. The DNA of the CDR3 is TGTGCCAGCAGCCAAAGGACTAGCGGGAGGTCATCTTACAATGAGCAGTTCTTC. Translated, it gives CASSQRTSGRSSYNEQFF.

In its sample, this clonotype was seen many times. The rearrangement joins TRBV7-3 to TRBJ2-1, with TRBD1 matching 9 bases. The junction had 3 bases not matched to a gene; V was cut back by 3 bases and J by 9 bases. The CDR3 length is 13 residues. Germline V gene sequence: CDR1 SGHTA, CDR2 FQGTGA. The CDR3 sequence: CASSFTGGGEQFF. The CDR3 DNA follows: TGTGCCAGCAGCTTCACAGGGGGCGGTGAGCAGTTCTTC.

The chain combines TRBV7-8 with TRBJ2-2; 9 bases are a match to TRBD2. The CDR3 length is 16 residues. J gave up 0 bases and V 5 bases, and 4 bases lay outside the gene matches. Germline CDR1 reads SGHVS; CDR2 reads FQNEAQ. CDR3 sequence (DNA): TGTGCCAGCAGCCAACGACTAGCGGCGAACACCGGGGAGCTGTTTTTT. It encodes CASSQRLAANTGELFF.

V usage is TRBV19 and J usage is TRBJ2-1, with D tentatively TRBD2 (6 bases). Judging by the DNA end, TRBJ2-7 fits better; the J call may be wrong. The length of the CDR3 is 15 residues. Germline V lookup: CDR1 LNHDA, CDR2 SQIVND (reference sequence). CDR3 in amino acids: CASSIEGKDYNEQYF. The CDR3 DNA reads as TGTGCCAGTAGTATCGAAGGGAAGGACTACAATGAGCAGTACTTC.

This clonotype was recorded many times. The rearrangement links TRBV29-1 to TRBJ2-1, with D unresolved. Trimming took 3 bases from V and 4 from J, leaving 4 bases between them. CDR1 and CDR2 (germline): SQVTM, ANQGSEA. The CDR3 contains 11 residues. The DNA of the CDR3 is TGCAGCGTTGACAGATACAATGAGCAGTTCTTC. This encodes CSVDRYNEQFF.

At least ten counts were recorded for this clonotype. This chain links TRBV30 with TRBJ1-2; D is ambiguous. The CDR3 consists of 14 residues. Germline CDR1 and CDR2: GTSNPN and SVGIG (reference sequence). The V gene lost 0 bases and the J gene lost 0 bases, with 8 bases spanning the gap. The CDR3 DNA reads TGTGCCTGGAGTGTACGGCAAGCTAACTATGGCTACACCTTC. Translated, it gives CAWSVRQANYGYTF.

This clonotype was seen at least ten times. This rearrangement joins TRBV28 to TRBJ1-6; maybe TRBD1 (6 bases). The germline CDR1 and CDR2 sequences are MDHEN and SYDVKM. Between the trimmed V and J ends, which lost 5 bases and 10 bases, there was a span of 15 bases. There are 14 residues in the CDR3. This CDR3 reads CASSQGHGGSPLHF. CDR3 nucleotide sequence: TGTGCCAGCAGTCAGGGACATGGGGGATCACCCCTCCACTTT.

This clonotype was found many times. The chain employs TRBV24-1 and TRBJ1-1; D perhaps matches TRBD1 (6 bases). CDR1 is KGHDR, CDR2 SFDVKD, per germline. Trimming removed 4 bases at V and 1 base at J, with 12 bases between. This CDR3 spans 15 amino acids. The CDR3 protein is CATSENRDKNTEAFF. The DNA for the CDR3 is TGTGCCACCAGTGAGAACCGGGACAAGAACACTGAAGCTTTCTTT.

This clonotype came up many times. The chain is built from TRBV11-1 and TRBJ2-3; 13 nucleotides match TRBD2. This CDR3 has 21 residues. V lost 2 bases and J lost 3; bases outside the gene matches: 17. The V gene's germline CDR1 is SGHAT and CDR2 FQDESV (reference sequence). This chain's CDR3 is CASSLSLFPELAGGPTDTQYF. The CDR3, as DNA: TGTGCCAGCAGCTTATCCCTTTTTCCCGAACTAGCGGGAGGGCCGACAGATACGCAGTATTTT.

There are many counts of this clonotype. The chain joins TRBV28 to TRBJ2-5; TRBD2 matches 11 bases. CDR1 is MDHEN and CDR2 is SYDVKM in the germline V gene. CDR3 size: 14 residues. The J segment lost 9 bases and the V segment lost 5 bases, leaving 8 bases of the junction unmatched. CDR3 sequence: CASSLTGLAVPQYF. DNA for the CDR3: TGTGCCAGCAGTCTCACGGGACTAGCGGTTCCCCAGTACTTC.

This clonotype was seen a handful of times. This rearrangement joins TRBV4-1 to TRBJ2-1; TRBD2 matches at 13 bases. The ends lost 1 base at V and 10 bases at J; junction bases unmatched: 7. Germline V lookup: CDR1 MGHRA, CDR2 YSYEKL. The CDR3 has 16 amino acids. In nucleotides, the CDR3 is TGCGCCAGCAGCCAAGGAACTAGCGGGAGGGCCGAGGAGCAGTTCTTC. Amino acid sequence: CASSQGTSGRAEEQFF.

This clonotype has a count of ten or more. This chain connects TRBV28 to TRBJ2-7; 10 nucleotides line up with TRBD2. Germline CDR1 reads MDHEN; CDR2 reads SYDVKM. Trimming took 7 bases from V and 5 from J; bases not matched to a gene: 11. The CDR3 totals 15 residues. The CDR3 DNA is TGTGCCAGCATTCCGATTAGCGGGAGGTACGACGAGCAGTACTTC. Its protein product is CASIPISGRYDEQYF.

There are many counts of this clonotype. V gene TRBV6-6 combines with J gene TRBJ1-2; 8 bases match TRBD1. The CDR3 contains 15 residues. The V gene's germline CDR1 is MNHNY and CDR2 SVGAGI (reference sequence). Trimming at V came to 0 bases and at J to 4 bases, leaving 4 bases not matched to a gene. The CDR3 here is CASSYSDRVVYGYTF. The CDR3 DNA reads TGTGCCAGCAGTTACTCGGACAGGGTCGTCTATGGCTACACCTTC.

This clonotype was seen only a few times. The chain carries TRBV12-3 or TRBV12-4 and TRBJ1-1; the match to TRBD1 covers 8 bases. The CDR3 runs 16 residues. Trimming took 5 bases from V and 3 from J; bases not matched to a gene: 11. CDR3 DNA sequence: TGTGCCAGCAGTCCCACATCGGAACAGGGGGACACTGAAGCTTTCTTT. Protein: CASSPTSEQGDTEAFF.

This clonotype has ten or more counts. The gene calls are TRBV20-1 and TRBJ2-1; 12 bases map to TRBD2. Unmatched junction bases numbered 1, after V lost 5 bases and J lost 2 bases. CDR1 is DFQATT, CDR2 SNEGSKA, per germline (reference sequence). The CDR3 consists of 14 residues. In DNA form, the CDR3 reads TGCAGTGCTCGGACTAGCGGGACCTACAATGAGCAGTTCTTC. Encoded protein: CSARTSGTYNEQFF.

CDR3 nucleotide sequence: TGTGCCATCAGTGCAGGGACCGGGGATGGCTACACCTTC. It translates to CAISAGTGDGYTF. V gene TRBV10-3 combines with J gene TRBJ1-2; perhaps TRBD1 as D (5 bases). Germline CDR1 and CDR2: ENHRY and SYGVKD. V was trimmed by 4 bases and J by 6 bases, leaving 12 bases between them. This CDR3 contains 13 residues.

This clonotype has ten or more counts. The V and J genes are TRBV20-1 and TRBJ2-5; no firm D call. In germline, CDR1 is DFQATT, CDR2 SNEGSKA (reference sequence). There are 13 residues in the CDR3. The V end lost 5 bases, the J end lost 5 bases, and 15 bases lay between the germline ends. This CDR3 reads CSASSSVGETQYF. CDR3 nucleotide sequence: TGCAGTGCTTCCTCATCGGTAGGGGAGACCCAGTACTTC.

This clonotype has a handful of counts. The chain employs TRBV2 and TRBJ2-2; D is uncertain. This CDR3 spans 13 amino acids. Trimming took off 8 bases at V and 0 bases at J, with 7 bases between the two ends. The V gene's germline CDR1 is SNHLY and CDR2 FYNNEI. The chain's CDR3 is CASVAANTGELFF. The DNA of the CDR3 is TGTGCCAGCGTCGCCGCGAACACCGGGGAGCTGTTTTTT.

This sequence joins TRBV5-1 and TRBJ2-2; D could derive from TRBD1 or TRBD2 (5 bases each). Between the trimmed V and J ends, which lost 1 base and 2 bases, there was a span of 12 bases. Germline values: CDR1 SGHRS, CDR2 YFSETQ. CDR3 length: 16 residues. The CDR3 bases are TGCGCCAGCAGCTTGAGCGGCGGACAAAACACCGGGGAGCTGTTTTTT. It is translated as CASSLSGGQNTGELFF.

Only one count was recorded for this clonotype. The junction does not match germline at one end; this may be a read error. The genes are TRBV4-1 and TRBJ1-5, with D possibly being TRBD1 (5 bases). Per germline, CDR1 MGHRA and CDR2 YSYEKL. This CDR3 comprises 14 residues. CDR3 in DNA: TGCGCCAGCAGCCCGACAGCGCAAAATCGGCCCCAGCATTTT. The encoded protein is CASSPTAQNRPQHF.

J is TRBJ1-2 and V is TRBV9; possibly TRBD1 for D (5 bases). Germline CDR1 SGDLS, CDR2 YYNGEE. The CDR3 sequence is 15 residues long. V was trimmed by 4 bases and J by 8 bases, leaving 21 bases between them. The CDR3 coding sequence is TGTGCCAGCAGCCCCTTTGGGGCCCCGGGCGAGGGCTACACCTTC. Translating it yields CASSPFGAPGEGYTF.

This clonotype appeared a few times. This chain uses TRBV4-1 with TRBJ1-5, with 8 bases identical to TRBD1. The J segment lost 10 bases and the V segment lost 3 bases, leaving 17 bases of the junction unmatched. The CDR3 spans 17 residues. CDR1 is MGHRA and CDR2 is YSYEKL in the germline V gene. The CDR3 here is CASSHHTMDRVLLPQHF. CDR3 in DNA: TGCGCCAGCAGCCACCACACCATGGACAGGGTGTTACTTCCCCAGCATTTT.

This clonotype appeared many times. One end of the junction fails to match germline, which may point to a read error. This chain joins TRBV12-3 or TRBV12-4 and TRBJ2-7; tentatively, D is TRBD1 or TRBD2 (6 bases each). The CDR3 totals 14 residues. The CDR3 bases are TGTGCCAGCAGCTTAGGGGGGCTGGTCTACGAGCAGTACTTC. Protein: CASSLGGLVYEQYF.

This clonotype was counted between two and nine times. The chain employs TRBV29-1 and TRBJ2-7, with 7 nucleotides matching TRBD1. Per the germline V gene, CDR1 is SQVTM and CDR2 is ANQGSEA. There are 12 residues in the CDR3. V shed 5 bases and J 7 bases; nucleotides not matched to a gene: 8. As DNA, the CDR3 is TGCAGCGTTCGACAGGGTTGGGAAGAGCAGTACTTC. Translated: CSVRQGWEEQYF.

This clonotype was recorded many times. The chain joins TRBV20-1 to TRBJ2-1, with 7 bases lining up with TRBD2. In germline, CDR1 is DFQATT, CDR2 SNEGSKA (reference sequence). CDR3 length equals 16 residues. V shed 6 bases, J shed 3 bases, and the junction held 14 bases outside the gene matches. CDR3: CSASREARERYNEQFF. The CDR3 DNA reads TGCAGTGCCTCGAGGGAGGCGCGGGAGCGCTACAATGAGCAGTTCTTC.

The gene calls are TRBV19 and TRBJ2-1; D assignment may be TRBD1 or TRBD2 (5 bases each). The V gene lost 9 bases and the J gene lost 10 bases, with 22 bases spanning the gap. Germline V CDR1 and CDR2: LNHDA, SQIVND (reference sequence). CDR3 length: 14 residues. Here the CDR3 reads CASKPGPAYGEQFF. The CDR3 nucleotides are TGTGCCAGCAAGCCGGGACCCGCTTATGGGGAGCAGTTCTTC.

This clonotype was seen more than once but under ten times. The chain couples TRBV7-6 to TRBJ2-5; 7 positions match TRBD2. The V and J ends lost 3 bases and 5 bases, in that order; junction bases with no gene match: 6. The CDR3 is 14 residues long. Germline V gene lookup returns CDR1 SGHVS and CDR2 FNYEAQ. For the CDR3, the DNA is TGTGCCAGCAGCTTCCCCCCAGCGGGGGAGACCCAGTACTTC. It specifies CASSFPPAGETQYF.

This clonotype was observed at least ten times. The chain uses TRBV20-1 and TRBJ2-3; 9 bases line up with TRBD2. V shed 4 bases, J shed 4 bases, and the junction held 6 bases outside the gene matches. CDR1 is DFQATT and CDR2 is SNEGSKA in the germline V gene (reference sequence). The CDR3 covers 14 residues. As DNA, the CDR3 is TGCAGTGCTACCTTAGCGGGAGCAGCAGATACGCAGTATTTT. Translation gives CSATLAGAADTQYF.

This clonotype was counted a few times. V gene TRBV11-2 combines with J gene TRBJ2-7; D unclear. The V gene lost 5 bases and the J gene lost 5 bases, with 16 bases spanning the gap. The length of the CDR3 is 14 residues. Germline lookup yields CDR1 SGHAT and CDR2 FQNNGV. As DNA, the CDR3 is TGTGCCAGCAGCCAGCGATACCTTGACCACGAGCAGTACTTC. It translates to CASSQRYLDHEQYF. Full variable domain (remainder filled in from reference TRBV11-2 and TRBJ2-7): EAGVAQSPRYKIIEKRQSVAFWCNPISGHATLYWYQQILGQGPKLLIQFQNNGVVDDSQLPKDRFSAERLKGVDSTLKIQPAKLEDSAVYLCASSQRYLDHEQYFGPGTRLTVT.

This clonotype was picked up many times. The chain couples TRBV7-2 to TRBJ2-1; D remains ambiguous. Trimming took off 3 bases at V and 9 bases at J, with 12 bases between the two ends. The CDR3 extends over 13 amino acids. Germline V CDR1 and CDR2: SGHTA, FQGNSA. CDR3 in DNA: TGTGCCAGCAGCTTCGCCATAGTTGTTGAGCAGTTCTTC. Amino acids: CASSFAIVVEQFF.

The rearrangement links TRBV12-5 to TRBJ1-6, with 8 bases lining up with TRBD1. There are 14 residues in the CDR3. The junction had 5 bases not matched to a gene; V was cut back by 6 bases and J by 7 bases. Germline assignment: CDR1 LGHNT and CDR2 FRNRAP. CDR3 loop: CASGQGQENSPLHF. In DNA, the CDR3 is TGTGCTAGTGGCCAGGGACAGGAAAATTCACCCCTCCACTTT.